Shown below are 10 T cell receptor beta chains from a single sample sequenced in a study of T cell repertoires in cytomegalovirus infection. Their recognized antigens are unknown. TCRdb redid the calling of the reads with MiXCR, one entry per CDR3 protein. The table shows roughly 920,000 distinct CDR3 sequences, with approximately 31% occurring only once. The sequencing here drew on cultured CD8+ T cells from PBMCs, taken from culture after CMV antigen stimulation. The receptors derive from a human donor in good health (CMV status not recorded). Some clones in this sample may be carry-over from other donors' samples.

Points on this clonotype: At one of its ends the junction is not consistent with the germline gene, which may arise from a read error. The chain recombines TRBV5-3 with TRBJ1-2; the D gene is possibly TRBD1 (6 bases). TRBV5-3 is recorded as an ORF, its role being uncertain. The CDR3 is 16 residues long. Here the CDR3 DNA reads TGTGCCAGCAGCTTGAACCCTACAGGGTTTGGCTATGGCTACACCTTC. Protein product: CASSLNPTGFGYGYTF.

The V gene is TRBV4-2, the J gene TRBJ2-5, with D maybe TRBD2 (7 bases). This CDR3 spans 15 amino acids. With 0 bases removed from V and 6 bases from J, the gap between germline ends came to 14 bases. The germline CDR1 and CDR2 sequences are LGHNA and YNFKEQ. The CDR3 DNA reads TGTGCCAGCAGCCAAGATCTGAGGGGGGGGAAGACCCAGTACTTC. Its translation is CASSQDLRGGKTQYF.

The V and J genes are TRBV12-5 and TRBJ1-3; 9 nucleotides line up with TRBD1. The CDR3 extends over 18 amino acids. After removal of 3 bases from V and 4 bases from J, the junction contained 13 bases not matched to a gene. Germline loops: CDR1 LGHNT, CDR2 FRNRAP. The CDR3 region is CASGFSTQGQGTGNTIYF. The DNA for the CDR3 is TGTGCTAGTGGTTTTTCGACCCAAGGACAGGGGACAGGAAACACCATATATTTT.

This chain uses TRBV5-4 with TRBJ2-7; 8 bases are a match to TRBD1. The V gene's germline CDR1 is SGHNT and CDR2 YYREEE (reference sequence). V lost 3 bases and J lost 3; bases outside the gene matches: 5. The CDR3 covers 14 residues. The CDR3 region has the DNA TGTGCCAGCAGCTCGGACAGGGCAGGCTACGAGCAGTACTTC. Translating it yields CASSSDRAGYEQYF.

This clonotype showed up just a few times. The rearrangement links TRBV5-1 to TRBJ1-1; 9 nucleotides match TRBD1. Germline V lookup: CDR1 SGHRS, CDR2 YFSETQ. The CDR3 consists of 14 residues. V trimming: 4 bases; J trimming: 3 bases; junction bases outside the gene matches: 4. CDR3 sequence (DNA): TGCGCCAGCAGCGGACAGGGGAGCCACACTGAAGCTTTCTTT. As protein: CASSGQGSHTEAFF.

This chain connects TRBV11-1 to TRBJ1-6; a possible D gene is TRBD1 (6 bases). Trimming removed 2 bases at V and 5 bases at J, with 7 bases between. The V gene's germline CDR1 is SGHAT and CDR2 FQDESV (reference sequence). The CDR3 runs 14 residues. In DNA, the CDR3 is TGTGCCAGCAGCTTACGGACAGATAATTCACCCCTCCACTTT. This sequence encodes CASSLRTDNSPLHF.

The chain is built from TRBV4-1 and TRBJ1-5; D ambiguous. The V gene's germline CDR1 is MGHRA and CDR2 YSYEKL. V lost 0 bases and J lost 7, with 7 bases in between. CDR3 length equals 13 residues. Written as DNA, the CDR3 is TGCGCCAGCAGCCAAGATAACGGACAGCCCCAGCATTTT. It codes for CASSQDNGQPQHF.

Concerning this clonotype: Compared with germline, one end of the junction differs, possibly owing to a read error. The rearrangement links TRBV7-6 to TRBJ2-3, with D possibly matching TRBD2 (5 bases). Germline V gives CDR1 SGHVS, CDR2 FNYEAQ. CDR3 size: 15 residues. This CDR3 is CASSLAVSRSDTQYF. CDR3 sequence (DNA): TGTGCCAGCAGCCTAGCCGTGTCTCGGTCAGATACGCAGTATTTT. Full variable domain (remainder filled in from reference TRBV7-6 and TRBJ2-3): GAGVSQSPRYKVTKRGQDVALRCDPISGHVSLYWYRQALGQGPEFLTYFNYEAQQDKSGLPNDRFSAERPEGSISTLTIQRTEQRDSAMYRCASSLAVSRSDTQYFGPGTRLTVL.

This clonotype came up many times. CDR3 coding DNA: TGTGCCAGCAGCGGGGACAGGAACACTGAAGCTTTCTTT. Its translation: CASSGDRNTEAFF. The chain uses TRBV7-6 and TRBJ1-1; 7 nucleotides match TRBD1. This CDR3 contains 13 residues. Trimming removed 5 bases from V and 1 base from J; junction bases left unmatched: 1. Germline V gives CDR1 SGHVS, CDR2 FNYEAQ.

This clonotype was counted many times. V gene TRBV12-3 or TRBV12-4 combines with J gene TRBJ2-3; D may be TRBD1 (6 bases). This CDR3 spans 14 amino acids. V was trimmed by 4 bases and J by 5 bases, leaving 13 bases between them. Here the CDR3 DNA reads TGTGCCAGCAGTTCCTCCACAGGGAAAGATACGCAGTATTTT. This encodes CASSSSTGKDTQYF.